This TCR beta chain was sequenced during a study of T-cell reconstitution after alpha-beta-depleted transplantation in children. Overall study findings and caveats: The high TCRbeta diversity at day 60 in some patients came from surviving recipient T cells and thymic progenitors. At the one-year point after transplant, T-cell counts and TCRbeta diversity were found to come mostly from T cells that had been newly produced. There were reportedly several hundred expanded graft clones from which alpha-beta T cells came about two months after transplant.

Concerning this clonotype itself: What it binds is not known.

The CDR3 sequence is 14 residues long. Trimming stripped 2 bases from V and 1 base from J, with 11 bases between. Germline lookup yields CDR1 SQVTM and CDR2 ANQGSEA. Preparation of the TCRbeta library involved a method that used unique molecular identifiers. From the PCR reads, TCRdb called clonotypes with MiXCR, one entry per CDR3 protein. Of hundreds of thousands of distinct CDR3 sequences listed, about 21% are singletons. This sequence joins TRBV29-1 and TRBJ1-2, with D possibly matching TRBD1 (6 bases). This TCR came from a boy under three years old who had a stem cell transplant for acute myeloid leukemia, so the T cells may come from the graft donor. The input for sequencing was PBMCs, mostly from graft donor cells, taken 360 days after TCRalphabeta/CD19-depleted stem cell transplant. CDR3 protein: CSVETTGSNYGYTF. CDR3 coding DNA: TGCAGCGTTGAAACCACAGGGAGTAACTATGGCTACACCTTC.